These T cell receptor beta chains were read from a single sample in a study of T cell repertoires in cytomegalovirus infection. The antigens these receptors bind are not known. MiXCR, applied by TCRdb to the reads, yields one record per CDR3 protein. The sample has about 920,000 distinct CDR3 sequences; 30% to 40% are singletons. The starting material was cultured CD8+ T cells from PBMCs, obtained from culture after CMV antigen stimulation. These receptors came from a human donor in good health (CMV status not recorded). Some clones in this sample may be carry-over from other donors' samples. Each CDR3 is given with its conserved first and last residue. A D gene is named only where the DNA matches it firmly. Only part of the rows carry a size: once, few, many, or a class if the clone is expanded.

clone_size: few; d_call: .; v_call: TRBV6-1; j_call: TRBJ1-2; cdr3_nt: TGTGCCAGCGGGGGTAACTATGGCTACACCTTC; cdr3_aa: CASGGNYGYTF
clone_size: .; d_call: .; v_call: TRBV7-9; j_call: TRBJ1-1; cdr3_nt: TGTGCCAGCAGCATGTCGGACCTGAACACTGAAGCTTTCTTT; cdr3_aa: CASSMSDLNTEAFF
clone_size: few; d_call: .; v_call: TRBV11-2; j_call: TRBJ2-5; cdr3_nt: TGTGCCAGCAGCGCCAGAGGGATTGAGACCCAGTACTTC; cdr3_aa: CASSARGIETQYF
clone_size: .; d_call: .; v_call: TRBV15; j_call: TRBJ2-1; cdr3_nt: TGTGCCACCAGCCGCATGAGGGCTCATTGGGAGCAGTTCTTC; cdr3_aa: CATSRMRAHWEQFF
clone_size: many; d_call: .; v_call: TRBV12-3/TRBV12-4; j_call: TRBJ2-2; cdr3_nt: TGTGCCAGCAGTTATCTCCCCCGCGTGTCCGGGGAGCTGTTTTTT; cdr3_aa: CASSYLPRVSGELFF
clone_size: few; d_call: .; v_call: TRBV10-3; j_call: TRBJ2-2; cdr3_nt: TGTGCCATCAGGGAAATCACCGGGGAGCTGTTTTTT; cdr3_aa: CAIREITGELFF
clone_size: few; d_call: .; v_call: TRBV7-6; j_call: TRBJ2-3; cdr3_nt: TGTGCCAGCAGCTTAGGGCGGTTATCCACAGATACGCAGTATTTT; cdr3_aa: CASSLGRLSTDTQYF
clone_size: .; d_call: .; v_call: TRBV6-4; j_call: TRBJ2-3; cdr3_nt: TGTGCCAGCAGCAGGACGACTTCTAGCACAGATACGCAGTATTTT; cdr3_aa: CASSRTTSSTDTQYF
clone_size: few; d_call: .; v_call: TRBV15; j_call: TRBJ2-5; cdr3_nt: TGTGCCACCAGCAGAGAAGGGGGGCATCAAGAGACCCAGTACTTC; cdr3_aa: CATSREGGHQETQYF
clone_size: .; d_call: TRBD1; v_call: TRBV20-1; j_call: TRBJ2-7; cdr3_nt: TGCAGTGCTAGAGACTCCAGGGGGACATTAGGGGAGCAGTACTTC; cdr3_aa: CSARDSRGTLGEQYF
clone_size: few; d_call: .; v_call: TRBV5-1; j_call: TRBJ2-1; cdr3_nt: TGCGCCACGAGCTCCTACAATGAGCAGTTCTTC; cdr3_aa: CATSSYNEQFF
clone_size: .; d_call: TRBD2; v_call: TRBV27; j_call: TRBJ2-1; cdr3_nt: TGTGCCAACAGTCCCGCCGCGGGGGGCTCCTACAATGAGCAGTTCTTC; cdr3_aa: CANSPAAGGSYNEQFF
clone_size: few; d_call: .; v_call: TRBV27; j_call: TRBJ1-1; cdr3_nt: TGTGCCAGCAGTCGACCCGGGGGGAACACTGAAGCTTTCTTT; cdr3_aa: CASSRPGGNTEAFF
clone_size: few; d_call: TRBD1; v_call: TRBV27; j_call: TRBJ1-6; cdr3_nt: TGTGCCACCGGGACAGGGAGGCCGAATTCACCCCTCCACTTT; cdr3_aa: CATGTGRPNSPLHF
clone_size: .; d_call: .; v_call: TRBV5-1; j_call: TRBJ2-5; cdr3_nt: TGCGCCAGCAACTGCGAGATACCTCAACCGAACCAAGAGACCCAGTACTTC; cdr3_aa: CASNCEIPQPNQETQYF
clone_size: .; d_call: .; v_call: TRBV18; j_call: TRBJ1-2; cdr3_nt: TGTGCCAGCTCACCACAGGGTAGGGACTATGGCTACACCTTC; cdr3_aa: CASSPQGRDYGYTF
clone_size: .; d_call: .; v_call: TRBV6-1; j_call: TRBJ2-2; cdr3_nt: TGTGCCAGCAAGGGGGGCACCGGGGAGCTGTTTTTT; cdr3_aa: CASKGGTGELFF
clone_size: .; d_call: .; v_call: TRBV7-9; j_call: TRBJ1-1; cdr3_nt: TGTGCCAGCAGCTTCGACCGAGAGACAGGTGACACTGAAGCTTTCTTT; cdr3_aa: CASSFDRETGDTEAFF
clone_size: .; d_call: .; v_call: TRBV15; j_call: TRBJ2-5; cdr3_nt: TGTGCCACCAGCAGAGATCGGGGTACCTCTCAAGAGACCCAGTACTTC; cdr3_aa: CATSRDRGTSQETQYF
clone_size: .; d_call: TRBD1; v_call: TRBV3-1; j_call: TRBJ1-3; cdr3_nt: TGTGCCAGCAGCCAAGATCCCGAGACAGGGGTCGGGTCTGGAAACACCATATATTTT; cdr3_aa: CASSQDPETGVGSGNTIYF
clone_size: few; d_call: .; v_call: TRBV2; j_call: TRBJ2-1; cdr3_nt: TGTGCCATTAGGGATTCCTCCTACAATGAGCAGTTCTTC; cdr3_aa: CAIRDSSYNEQFF
clone_size: many; d_call: .; v_call: TRBV4-1; j_call: TRBJ2-3; cdr3_nt: TGCGCCAGCAGCCAAGATCTGGGTGGACCAGATACGCAGTATTTT; cdr3_aa: CASSQDLGGPDTQYF
clone_size: once; d_call: TRBD1; v_call: TRBV24-1; j_call: TRBJ1-5; cdr3_nt: TGTGCCACCAGGGACAGGGTGCATCAGCCCCAGCATTTT; cdr3_aa: CATRDRVHQPQHF
clone_size: few; d_call: .; v_call: TRBV5-1; j_call: TRBJ2-7; cdr3_nt: TGCGCCAGCAGCTTGGAAGTCGACGAGCAGTACTTC; cdr3_aa: CASSLEVDEQYF
clone_size: few; d_call: .; v_call: TRBV2; j_call: TRBJ2-3; cdr3_nt: TGTGCCAGCAGTGATGATGGACAGAGCACAGATACGCAGTATTTT; cdr3_aa: CASSDDGQSTDTQYF
clone_size: few; d_call: TRBD2; v_call: TRBV19; j_call: TRBJ2-7; cdr3_nt: TGTGCCAGTAGTATGTGGGACTACTCCTACGAGCAGTACTTC; cdr3_aa: CASSMWDYSYEQYF
clone_size: .; d_call: TRBD2; v_call: TRBV6-1; j_call: TRBJ2-3; cdr3_nt: TGTGCCAGCAGTTTCGGGGGGGCCGGCACAGATACGCAGTATTTT; cdr3_aa: CASSFGGAGTDTQYF
clone_size: .; d_call: .; v_call: TRBV20-1; j_call: TRBJ2-1; cdr3_nt: TGCAGTGCCCCACACGTGGTCCAGCAGTTCTTC; cdr3_aa: CSAPHVVQQFF
clone_size: few; d_call: TRBD1; v_call: TRBV11-2; j_call: TRBJ1-1; cdr3_nt: TGTGCCAGCAGCTTGTGGACAGGGCAAGGCGCGAGCACTGAAGCTTTCTTT; cdr3_aa: CASSLWTGQGASTEAFF
clone_size: .; d_call: .; v_call: TRBV5-4; j_call: TRBJ2-3; cdr3_nt: TGTGCCAGCAGCTTCAGGGGCCTCAGGAGCACAGATACGCAGTATTTT; cdr3_aa: CASSFRGLRSTDTQYF
clone_size: .; d_call: TRBD2; v_call: TRBV10-2; j_call: TRBJ2-2; cdr3_nt: TGCGCCAGCAGTGTTAGCGGGGTAGATACCGGGGAGCTGTTTTTT; cdr3_aa: CASSVSGVDTGELFF
clone_size: once; d_call: .; v_call: TRBV10-1; j_call: TRBJ2-2; cdr3_nt: TGCGCCAGCAGTGCTCAAGACACCGGGGAGCTGTTTTTT; cdr3_aa: CASSAQDTGELFF
clone_size: few; d_call: .; v_call: TRBV10-1; j_call: TRBJ2-3; cdr3_nt: TGCGCCAGCAGTGGCCTCTGGGGAGATACGCAGTATTTT; cdr3_aa: CASSGLWGDTQYF
clone_size: few; d_call: TRBD2; v_call: TRBV19; j_call: TRBJ2-1; cdr3_nt: TGTGCCAGTAGTCCCTCATCCGGGACTAGCCTTTCGCGTCGAGTCAACAATGAGCAGTTCTTC; cdr3_aa: CASSPSSGTSLSRRVNNEQFF
clone_size: .; d_call: .; v_call: TRBV20-1; j_call: TRBJ2-3; cdr3_nt: TGCAGTGCTAGAGAGAGTAGCGATAGCACAGATACGCAGTATTTT; cdr3_aa: CSARESSDSTDTQYF
clone_size: .; d_call: .; v_call: TRBV5-5; j_call: TRBJ1-1; cdr3_nt: TGTGCCAGCAGCTTGGGTGGGGGGGTAGCTTTCTTT; cdr3_aa: CASSLGGGVAFF
clone_size: .; d_call: .; v_call: TRBV7-7; j_call: TRBJ2-2; cdr3_nt: TGTGCTAGCAGCTTAGCGAGTAGCGGGGAGCTGTTTTTT; cdr3_aa: CASSLASSGELFF
clone_size: .; d_call: .; v_call: TRBV29-1; j_call: TRBJ2-1; cdr3_nt: TGCAGCGTTGAATTAGGCCAGCCCTACAATGAGCAGTTCTTC; cdr3_aa: CSVELGQPYNEQFF
clone_size: .; d_call: .; v_call: TRBV6-2/TRBV6-3; j_call: TRBJ2-1; cdr3_nt: TGTGCCACCATAGGGGGGTCTCACCGGGCCTTC; cdr3_aa: CATIGGSHRAF
clone_size: many; d_call: .; v_call: TRBV7-9; j_call: TRBJ1-2; cdr3_nt: TGTGCCAGCAGCCTCGTGGCTGCCTCCTATGGCTACACCTTC; cdr3_aa: CASSLVAASYGYTF
clone_size: once; d_call: .; v_call: TRBV20-1; j_call: TRBJ2-3; cdr3_nt: TGCAGTGCTAGGGGCTCCACAGATACGCAGTATTTT; cdr3_aa: CSARGSTDTQYF
clone_size: .; d_call: TRBD1; v_call: TRBV28; j_call: TRBJ2-3; cdr3_nt: TGTGCCAGCAGTTCCGGACAGGGGCCGTATTTT; cdr3_aa: CASSSGQGPYF
clone_size: .; d_call: .; v_call: TRBV7-6; j_call: TRBJ2-1; cdr3_nt: TGTGCTAGCAGCTTACAGGGAGGTTGGCAGTTCTTC; cdr3_aa: CASSLQGGWQFF